This entry concerns a single TCR beta chain. Antigen specificity is unknown. This specimen comes from a study of CD8 T cells in ankylosing spondylitis. The CDR3 is 14 amino acids. V lost 3 bases and J 0 bases, leaving 9 bases between the germline ends. Germline values: CDR1 DFQATT, CDR2 SNEGSKA (reference sequence). 5'-RACE, quantitative and with molecular barcodes, yielded the TCR beta libraries. TCRdb fed the 5' RACE reads into MiXCR, producing one record per CDR3 protein. The sample contains around 770,000 distinct CDR3 sequences, roughly 12% of which appear only once. Findings and limits, study-wide: Ankylosing spondylitis blood appeared to carry a characteristic TCR beta motif of roughly eight highly homologous variants. Previously reported in reactive arthritis synovial fluid and blood were some of the motif variants. Clones tied to disease were said to be significantly enriched in matched ankylosing spondylitis synovial fluid.

The TCR originated in a male donor with ankylosing spondylitis. Sequenced sample: blood, either unsorted or a sorted T cell fraction (not recorded which). The genes are TRBV20-1 and TRBJ1-5; D remains ambiguous. The CDR3 protein is CSASRAPSNQPQHF. The CDR3 DNA reads as TGCAGTGCTAGTAGGGCACCTAGCAATCAGCCCCAGCATTTT.